The source of this T cell receptor (beta chain) is a study of cytomegalovirus exposure and HLA in healthy donors. Broader study findings: Analyzed later, association rates of TCRs varied across HLA loci, with DRB1 most and HLA-C fewest. A link between a missense DCLRE1C variant and TCR beta V- and J-gene trimming emerged from a later analysis.

On this clone itself: Antigen specificity is unknown.

60 Vbeta and 13 Jbeta primers were used in PCR. The assay was immunoSEQ multiplex PCR, and TCRdb's table has in-frame clones only and misses some. The sample has 30,000 to 45,000 clones. Germline lookup yields CDR1 GTSNPN and CDR2 SVGIG (reference sequence). The CDR3 has 15 residues. V lost 0 bases, J lost 5 bases, and 9 bases stayed unmatched. The sequence was collected from a man aged 35 to 55 in good health and CMV-seropositive. Sequenced material: PBMCs. The chain recombines TRBV30 with TRBJ2-7; 8 nucleotides match TRBD2. CDR3 sequence (DNA): TGTGCCTGGAGTGTGAATGGACTAGCTTGGGACGAGCAGTACTTC. Protein product: CAWSVNGLAWDEQYF. Variable domain in full (rest from reference TRBV30 and TRBJ2-7): SQTIHQWPATLVQPVGSPLSLECTVEGTSNPNLYWYRQAAGRGLQLLFYSVGIGQISSEVPQNLSASRPQDRQFILSSKKLLLSDSGFYLCAWSVNGLAWDEQYFGPGTRLTVT.